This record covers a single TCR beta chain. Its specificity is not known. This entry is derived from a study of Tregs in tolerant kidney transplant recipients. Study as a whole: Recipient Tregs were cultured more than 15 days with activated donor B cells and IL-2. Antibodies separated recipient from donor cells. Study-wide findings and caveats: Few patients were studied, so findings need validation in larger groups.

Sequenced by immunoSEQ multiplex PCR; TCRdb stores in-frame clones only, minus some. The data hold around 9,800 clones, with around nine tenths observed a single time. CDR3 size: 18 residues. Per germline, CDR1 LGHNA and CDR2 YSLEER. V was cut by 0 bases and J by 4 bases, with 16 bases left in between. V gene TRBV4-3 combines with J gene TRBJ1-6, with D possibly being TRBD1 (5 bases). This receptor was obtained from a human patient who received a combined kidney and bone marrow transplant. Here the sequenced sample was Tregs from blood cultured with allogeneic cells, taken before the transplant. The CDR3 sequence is CASSQDRLLGVYNSPLHF. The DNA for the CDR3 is TGCGCCAGCAGCCAAGATAGGCTGTTAGGGGTGTATAATTCACCCCTCCACTTT.